Listed below are T cell receptor beta chains from one sample, sequenced in a study of Ad26.COV2.S vaccination and SARS-CoV-2 variants. Here immunoSEQ multiplex PCR was the method, and the copy in TCRdb shows in-frame clones only, minus some. The sample lists a few hundred thousand clones, around nine tenths occurring once. This specimen consisted of peripheral blood, obtained in a trial of Ad26.COV2.S vaccine versus placebo. Receptor source: a person between 18 and 59 years old who received the Ad26.COV2.S COVID-19 vaccine or a placebo. The CDR3 runs from the conserved cysteine through the conserved F or W. The D gene is left open where the match is weak. The size entry is marked missing in some rows and otherwise reads once, few, many or a size class.

j_call v_call d_call clone_size cdr3_nt cdr3_aa
TRBJ2-4 TRBV30 TRBD1 . TGTGCCTGCCAGACAGGGCCGGGAAACATTCAGTACTTC CACQTGPGNIQYF
TRBJ2-3 TRBV28 . once TGTGCCAGCAGTTCTCCAGGCACAGATACGCAGTATTTT CASSSPGTDTQYF
TRBJ1-4 TRBV25-1 TRBD1 once TGTGCCAGCAGCCCCATAGGAGGACAGGGAGGCCCAAATGAAAAACTGTTTTTT CASSPIGGQGGPNEKLFF
TRBJ1-2 TRBV28 TRBD1 . TGTGCCAGCAGTGATGGACAGGGAAGGGGCTACACCTTC CASSDGQGRGYTF
TRBJ2-1 TRBV4-3 TRBD2 . TGCGCCAGCAGCCAAGATTGGACTAGCGGGAGCACCTACAATGAGCAGTTCTTC CASSQDWTSGSTYNEQFF
TRBJ2-5 TRBV4-1 . . TGCGCCAGCAGCCACCACGGGCGCGGTGAGACCCAGTACTTC CASSHHGRGETQYF
TRBJ1-5 TRBV6-5 . . TGTGCCAGCAGCACAGGGTCCGGCAATCAGCCCCAGCATTTT CASSTGSGNQPQHF
TRBJ2-7 TRBV12-3/TRBV12-4 . . TGTGCCAGCAGTTTGGTCGCCTCCTACGAGCAGTACTTC CASSLVASYEQYF
TRBJ2-6 TRBV28 . . TGTGCCAGCAGTTTATCCAGACACTTCTCTGGGGCCAACGTCCTGACTTTC CASSLSRHFSGANVLTF
TRBJ1-4 TRBV18 TRBD1 . TGTGCCAGCTCACCACCAGACAGGGCCGGGGAAAAACTGTTTTTT CASSPPDRAGEKLFF
TRBJ2-1 TRBV30 TRBD2 once TGTGCCTGGAGTGTACGGCCCTCTGGACTAGCGGGGCCGGGGGGGTACAATGAGCAGTTCTTC CAWSVRPSGLAGPGGYNEQFF
TRBJ1-2 TRBV6-5 . . TGTGCCAGCAGTTACTCCCTAGGGGAGGGCTACACCTTC CASSYSLGEGYTF
TRBJ2-3 TRBV6-5 . . TGTGCCAGCAGTTACTTGGGGGCAGATACGCAGTATTTT CASSYLGADTQYF
TRBJ1-6 TRBV27 . . TGTGCCAGCAGTCTTGGGTTGTCCTATAATTCACCCCTCCACTTT CASSLGLSYNSPLHF
TRBJ2-2 TRBV27 TRBD1 . TGTGCCAGCAGTTCGGGACAGGGGGTGAACACCGGGGAGCTGTTTTTT CASSSGQGVNTGELFF